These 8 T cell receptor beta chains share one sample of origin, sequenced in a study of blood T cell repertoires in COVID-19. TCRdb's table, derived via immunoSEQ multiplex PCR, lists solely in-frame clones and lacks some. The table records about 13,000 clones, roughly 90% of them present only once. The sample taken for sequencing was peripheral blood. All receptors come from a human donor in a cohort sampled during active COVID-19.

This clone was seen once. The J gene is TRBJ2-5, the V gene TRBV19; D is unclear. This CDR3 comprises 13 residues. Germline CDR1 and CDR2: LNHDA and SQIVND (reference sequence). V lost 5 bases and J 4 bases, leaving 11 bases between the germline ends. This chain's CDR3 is CASSGQLRETQYF. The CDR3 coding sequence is TGTGCCAGTAGTGGGCAGTTGAGAGAGACCCAGTACTTC. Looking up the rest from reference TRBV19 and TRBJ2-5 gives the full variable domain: DGGITQSPKYLFRKEGQNVTLSCEQNLNHDAMYWYRQDPGQGLRLIYYSQIVNDFQKGDIAEGYSVSREKKESFPLTVTSAQKNPTAFYLCASSGQLRETQYFGPGTRLLVL.

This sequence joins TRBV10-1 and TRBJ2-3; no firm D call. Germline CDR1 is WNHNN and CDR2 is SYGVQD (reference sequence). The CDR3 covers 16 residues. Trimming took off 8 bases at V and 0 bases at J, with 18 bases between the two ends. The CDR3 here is CASSPSLGGSTDTQYF. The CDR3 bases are TGCGCCAGCTCCCCTTCCCTCGGCGGAAGCACAGATACGCAGTATTTT.

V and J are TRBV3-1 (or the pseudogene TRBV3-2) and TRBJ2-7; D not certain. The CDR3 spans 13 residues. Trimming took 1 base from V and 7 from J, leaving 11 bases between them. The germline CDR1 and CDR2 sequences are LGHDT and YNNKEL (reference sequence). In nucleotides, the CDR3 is TGTGCCAGCAGCCAAGTTTCCAACTCAGAGCAGTACTTC. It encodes CASSQVSNSEQYF.

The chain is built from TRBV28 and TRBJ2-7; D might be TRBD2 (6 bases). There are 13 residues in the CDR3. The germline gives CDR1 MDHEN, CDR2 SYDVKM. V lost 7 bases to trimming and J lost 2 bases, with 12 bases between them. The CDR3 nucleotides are TGTGCCAGCACCGAGACTAGTACCTACGAGCAGTACTTC. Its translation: CASTETSTYEQYF.

CDR3 protein: CASRPGDTRYEQYF. CDR3 bases: TGTGCCAGTAGGCCAGGGGACACTAGATACGAGCAGTACTTC. The chain has TRBV19 and TRBJ2-7; a weak D match, TRBD1 (6 bases). V lost 6 bases, J lost 4 bases, and 16 bases lay in between. This CDR3 contains 14 residues. Germline-derived CDR1 and CDR2 are LNHDA and SQIVND (reference sequence).

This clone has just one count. CDR3 region: CAISEPSGTNNEQFF. The CDR3 DNA is TGTGCCATCAGTGAGCCTAGCGGGACAAACAATGAGCAGTTCTTC. This sequence joins TRBV10-3 and TRBJ2-1, with TRBD2 matching 9 bases. This CDR3 comprises 15 residues. The J segment lost 5 bases and the V segment lost 2 bases, leaving 4 bases of the junction unmatched. Germline CDR1 ENHRY, CDR2 SYGVKD.

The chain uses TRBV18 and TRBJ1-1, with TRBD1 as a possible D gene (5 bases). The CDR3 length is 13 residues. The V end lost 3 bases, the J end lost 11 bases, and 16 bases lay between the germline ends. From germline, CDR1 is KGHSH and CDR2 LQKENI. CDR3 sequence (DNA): TGTGCCAGCTCACCCTCCTTTGACAGCCGGGCTTTCTTT. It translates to CASSPSFDSRAFF.

This chain's CDR3 is CASSYPGTSGNEQYF. CDR3 nucleotides: TGTGCCAGCAGCTACCCAGGGACTAGCGGAAACGAGCAGTACTTC. The chain recombines TRBV7-2 with TRBJ2-7; 11 nucleotides line up with TRBD2. Trimming removed 4 bases from V and 5 bases from J; junction bases left unmatched: 7. The CDR3 has 15 amino acids. Germline loops: CDR1 SGHTA, CDR2 FQGNSA.